Detailed here is one TCR beta chain. What it recognizes is unknown. The record originates from a study of early T cells in non-severe SARS-CoV-2 infection. In the study overall: From unsorted whole blood, bulk RNA was sequenced, and the chains remained unpaired.

V gave up 2 bases and J gave up 15 bases; unmatched junction bases: 10. The germline gives CDR1 SGHVS, CDR2 FNYEAQ. The CDR3 length is 13 residues. In the library, individual cDNA molecules carried attached unique molecular identifiers. A single record per CDR3 protein comes from TCRdb applying MiXCR to the 5' RACE reads. The data contain 55,000 to 80,000 distinct CDR3 sequences, 10% to 15% of them singletons. Points from the study as a whole: Private and CD4 specificities were missed by VDJdb matching, which favored anti-spike CD8 responses.

The V gene is TRBV7-6, the J gene TRBJ2-1, with TRBD1 matching over 7 bases. This sample comprised whole blood, obtained at baseline. The receptor was derived from an adult who was a healthcare worker with PCR-confirmed SARS-CoV-2 infection or an uninfected control (not recorded which). The CDR3 DNA is TGTGCCAGCAGCTTATCTGACAGGGACCCCCGGTTCTTC. Its translation: CASSLSDRDPRFF.